One and the same sample provided the 13 T cell receptor beta chains below, sequenced in a study of shared clonotypes between healthy human individuals. In the naive CD8 group, cells lacked CD45RO and were positively selected for CCR7, so terminally differentiated effector memory CD45RA+ cells were left out. Libraries were prepared by immunoSEQ multiplex PCR; TCRdb keeps only in-frame clonotypes and omits some of them. The top ten hold about 1.7% of the sample, which has about 2.1 million clones, 80% to 95% seen once. Material: naive CD8+ T cells from PBMCs. The origin of the receptors is a man aged 18 to 35 in good health. Some clones in this sample may be carry-over from other donors' samples.

V gene TRBV28 combines with J gene TRBJ1-3; D possibly corresponds to TRBD1 (5 bases). The germline CDR1 and CDR2 sequences are MDHEN and SYDVKM. The ends were cut back, 4 bases at V and 0 bases at J, with 10 bases in the middle. CDR3 length: 15 amino acids. CDR3: CASSSGGYSGNTIYF. The CDR3 region has the DNA TGTGCCAGCAGTTCGGGGGGGTACTCTGGAAACACCATATATTTT.

This clone appeared a few times. This chain uses TRBV4-1 with TRBJ1-5, with TRBD1 identical over 8 bases. Germline V gives CDR1 MGHRA, CDR2 YSYEKL. V shed 0 bases and J 8 bases; nucleotides not matched to a gene: 9. The CDR3 has 16 residues. The CDR3 DNA sequence: TGCGCCAGCAGCCAAGATTGGACAGGGCAAGTTGAGCCCCAGCATTTT. Translation gives CASSQDWTGQVEPQHF.

The J gene is TRBJ2-5, the V gene TRBV28; D possibly corresponds to TRBD2 (5 bases). The CDR3 length is 17 residues. Germline V gene lookup returns CDR1 MDHEN and CDR2 SYDVKM. Trimming removed 7 bases from V and 0 bases from J, with 21 bases in between. Here the CDR3 reads CASKGQTTTLYQETQYF. CDR3 sequence (DNA): TGTGCCAGCAAGGGCCAGACTACGACTTTGTACCAAGAGACCCAGTACTTC.

The chain is built from TRBV7-9 and TRBJ1-1; D is perhaps TRBD1 (6 bases). The length of the CDR3 is 17 residues. Trimming removed 5 bases at V and 0 bases at J, with 19 bases between. Germline V gene data show CDR1 as SEHNR and CDR2 as FQNEAQ (reference sequence). DNA of the CDR3: TGTGCCAGCAGCCCATCAACAGGGAACCCCATGAACACTGAAGCTTTCTTT. The encoded protein is CASSPSTGNPMNTEAFF.

The V call is TRBV2, the J call TRBJ2-7, with a tentative D call TRBD1 (6 bases). CDR1 SNHLY and CDR2 FYNNEI come from the germline V gene. The ends were cut back, 2 bases at V and 0 bases at J, with 17 bases in the middle. This CDR3 has 17 residues. The CDR3 region has the DNA TGTGCCAGCAGTGAAATTGTTGGGGGCTTCAGCTCCTACGAGCAGTACTTC. Its protein product is CASSEIVGGFSSYEQYF.

V gene TRBV14 combines with J gene TRBJ2-7; a possible D gene is TRBD2 (6 bases). The CDR3 totals 14 residues. From germline, CDR1 is SGHDN and CDR2 FVKESK. Trimming took off 4 bases at V and 5 bases at J, with 15 bases between the two ends. As DNA, the CDR3 is TGTGCCAGCAGCCGCGGGATCTGGGGGAACGAGCAGTACTTC. This codes for CASSRGIWGNEQYF.

This clone showed up just once. The chain has TRBV4-2 and TRBJ2-7; tentatively, D is TRBD1 or TRBD2 (5 bases each). The CDR3 has 14 residues. The germline V gene encodes CDR1 LGHNA and CDR2 YNFKEQ. Trimming removed 1 base from V and 3 bases from J, with 10 bases in between. CDR3 sequence (DNA): TGTGCCAGCAGCCAAGCGCAGAGGGGCTACGAGCAGTACTTC. Translation gives CASSQAQRGYEQYF.

V usage is TRBV11-2 and J usage is TRBJ2-7; 7 positions match TRBD2. Germline loops: CDR1 SGHAT, CDR2 FQNNGV. The CDR3 is 17 residues long. V lost 1 base and J lost 0; bases outside the gene matches: 9. The CDR3 nucleotides read TGTGCCAGCAGCTTAGTCCCCTTGCGGGGGAACTCCTACGAGCAGTACTTC. It is translated as CASSLVPLRGNSYEQYF.

The chain has TRBV5-8 and TRBJ2-5; D call uncertain. Germline V gives CDR1 SGHTS, CDR2 YDEGEE. Trimming took off 2 bases at V and 3 bases at J, with 20 bases between the two ends. This CDR3 contains 17 residues. Here the CDR3 reads CASSLPTEGATKETQYF. CDR3 sequence (DNA): TGTGCCAGCAGCTTACCAACAGAAGGAGCAACTAAAGAGACCCAGTACTTC.

This rearrangement joins TRBV2 to TRBJ2-2; 7 bases align to TRBD2. From germline, CDR1 is SNHLY and CDR2 FYNNEI. There are 15 residues in the CDR3. V shed 3 bases and J 7 bases; nucleotides not matched to a gene: 8. The CDR3 sequence is CASSDMGGYHGELFF. The CDR3 bases are TGTGCCAGCAGTGATATGGGAGGGTACCACGGGGAGCTGTTTTTT.

The chain uses TRBV7-9 and TRBJ1-2; D ambiguous. This CDR3 comprises 13 residues. The V end lost 5 bases, the J end lost 5 bases, and 12 bases lay between the germline ends. From germline, CDR1 is SEHNR and CDR2 FQNEAQ (reference sequence). Written as DNA, the CDR3 is TGTGCCAGCAGCCCCTCCCTCGATTATGGCTACACCTTC. The encoded protein is CASSPSLDYGYTF.

The rearrangement links TRBV28 to TRBJ2-7, with 10 bases matching TRBD2. In germline, CDR1 is MDHEN, CDR2 SYDVKM. V was pared by 1 base and J by 5 bases, with 8 bases of the junction left unmatched. This CDR3 is built from 16 residues. The CDR3 sequence: CASSLYLAGEVHEQYF. Here the CDR3 DNA reads TGTGCCAGCAGTTTATATCTAGCGGGAGAGGTCCACGAGCAGTACTTC.

This chain uses TRBV29-1 with TRBJ1-5, with 7 bases identical to TRBD1. This CDR3 has 16 amino acids. Germline lookup yields CDR1 SQVTM and CDR2 ANQGSEA. The ends lost 5 bases at V and 0 bases at J; junction bases unmatched: 10. CDR3 in DNA: TGCAGCGTTCTTAAACCGGGACAGCTTAGCAATCAGCCCCAGCATTTT. Translation: CSVLKPGQLSNQPQHF.